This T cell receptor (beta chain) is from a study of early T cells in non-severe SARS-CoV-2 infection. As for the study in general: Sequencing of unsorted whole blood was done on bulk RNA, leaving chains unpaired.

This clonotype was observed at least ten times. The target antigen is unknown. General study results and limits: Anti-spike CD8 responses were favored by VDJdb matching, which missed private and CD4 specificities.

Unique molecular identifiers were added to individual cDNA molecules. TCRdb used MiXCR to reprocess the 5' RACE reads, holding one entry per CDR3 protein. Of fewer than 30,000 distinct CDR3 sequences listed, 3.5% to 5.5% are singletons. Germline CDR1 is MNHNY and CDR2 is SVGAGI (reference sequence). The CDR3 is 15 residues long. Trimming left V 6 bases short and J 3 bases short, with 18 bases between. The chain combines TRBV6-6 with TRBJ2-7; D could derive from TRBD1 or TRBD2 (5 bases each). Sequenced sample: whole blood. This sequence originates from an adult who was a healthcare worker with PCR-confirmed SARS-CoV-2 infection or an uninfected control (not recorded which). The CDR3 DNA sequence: TGTGCCAGCAGATCGTTCGCCGGGGCATACTACGAGCAGTACTTC. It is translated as CASRSFAGAYYEQYF.